This T cell receptor (beta chain) was profiled in a study of blood T cell repertoires in COVID-19. Profiled with immunoSEQ multiplex PCR; TCRdb holds only in-frame clones, not every one. Altogether 150,000 to 200,000 clones are present, 80% to 90% being singletons, with the ten largest covering approximately 2%. Germline CDR1 PRHDT, CDR2 FYEKMQ (reference sequence). CDR3 length: 20 amino acids. Trimming at V came to 7 bases and at J to 6 bases, leaving 26 bases not matched to a gene. This clone was recorded a few times. The chain joins TRBV13 to TRBJ2-7, with 11 bases aligning to TRBD2. Sequencing was done on a sample of peripheral blood. The TCR sequence derives from a man between 18 and 35 years old who had recovered from COVID-19. The CDR3 is CASTRYTRLAGTHGPTEQYF. Written as DNA, the CDR3 is TGTGCCAGCACCCGTTATACCCGACTAGCGGGAACTCATGGGCCAACCGAGCAGTACTTC.